A single sample gave rise to the 12 T cell receptor beta chains below, sequenced in a study of cytomegalovirus exposure and HLA in healthy donors (dated by TCRdb to about 2017). The library was produced with the immunoSEQ multiplex PCR assay. The multiplex PCR relied on a mix of 60 forward primers for TCR Vbeta segments and 13 reverse primers for TCR Jbeta segments. The source is immuneACCESS, and TCRdb retained only in-frame sequences with V and J called. Part of the clones is not carried over; for the studies checked, unresolved V genes explain less than half of this, and the remainder is unexplained. The sample table holds almost 80,000 clones, of which around 67% were seen once. About 6.9% of the sample is taken by the ten largest. Source material: PBMCs. The receptor source for this set is a woman between 45 and 60 years old in good health and CMV-seropositive.

The chain carries TRBV7-3 and TRBJ1-2; perhaps TRBD1 as D (5 bases). Trimming shortened V by 2 bases and J by 3 bases, and 13 bases separated the two germline ends. Germline CDR1 is SGHTA and CDR2 is FQGTGA. The length of the CDR3 is 15 residues. The CDR3 nucleotides are TGTGCCAGCAGCTTAGAAGGGGCGGCCTACTATGGCTACACCTTC. This codes for CASSLEGAAYYGYTF.

The chain is built from TRBV19 and TRBJ2-7; 14 bases fit TRBD2. CDR3 length: 17 amino acids. Germline CDR1 LNHDA, CDR2 SQIVND (reference sequence). V lost 5 bases, J lost 6 bases, and 12 bases stayed unmatched. The CDR3 here is CASSPGLAGGPMSEQYF. In nucleotides, the CDR3 is TGTGCCAGTAGTCCCGGACTAGCGGGGGGCCCGATGTCCGAGCAGTACTTC.

CDR3 sequence reads: CASNSPGQFTEAFF. CDR3 coding DNA: TGTGCCAGCAACTCCCCAGGACAATTCACTGAAGCTTTCTTT. The chain couples TRBV2 to TRBJ1-1, with D maybe TRBD1 (5 bases). Germline V lookup: CDR1 SNHLY, CDR2 FYNNEI. The CDR3 is 14 amino acids. With 7 bases removed from V and 4 bases from J, the gap between germline ends came to 16 bases. Full variable domain (rest looked up from reference TRBV2 and TRBJ1-1): EPEVTQTPSHQVTQMGQEVILRCVPISNHLYFYWYRQILGQKVEFLVSFYNNEISEKSEIFDDQFSVERPDGSNFTLKIRSTKLEDSAMYFCASNSPGQFTEAFFGQGTRLTVV.

The chain employs TRBV5-1 and TRBJ2-6, with 10 bases lining up with TRBD1. The CDR3 spans 16 residues. The V gene end was trimmed by 4 bases and the J gene end by 4 bases; junction bases not matched to a gene: 5. Looked up from germline, CDR1 is SGHRS and CDR2 is YFSETQ. The CDR3 DNA sequence: TGCGCCAGCAGCCGGACAGGGGGTACAGGGGCCAACGTCCTGACTTTC. This gives the protein CASSRTGGTGANVLTF.

The chain couples TRBV28 to TRBJ2-1; 10 positions match TRBD2. Trimming cost V 5 bases and J 9 bases; bases outside gene matches: 22. This CDR3 contains 19 residues. CDR1 is MDHEN and CDR2 is SYDVKM in the germline V gene. The CDR3 loop reads CASSVSGERGGILLGEQFF. The CDR3 bases are TGTGCCAGCAGTGTCTCAGGGGAGCGGGGGGGCATCTTATTAGGTGAGCAGTTCTTC.

The chain recombines TRBV10-1 with TRBJ1-1; tentative D call: TRBD1 (5 bases). The CDR3 loop spans 15 amino acids. Germline assignment: CDR1 WNHNN and CDR2 SYGVQD (reference sequence). V was cut by 0 bases and J by 1 base, with 9 bases left in between. In nucleotides, the CDR3 is TGCGCCAGCAGTGAGTCTCCAGGGCCGAACACTGAAGCTTTCTTT. Its protein is CASSESPGPNTEAFF.

The J gene is TRBJ2-4, the V gene TRBV6-5; TRBD2 is a possible D gene (6 bases). CDR3 length equals 13 residues. From germline, CDR1 is MNHEY and CDR2 SVGAGI. Trimming shortened V by 6 bases and J by 2 bases, and 8 bases separated the two germline ends. The CDR3 DNA sequence: TGTGCCAGCAGGGGGACTCCCAAAAACATTCAGTACTTC. It yields the protein CASRGTPKNIQYF.

Concerning this clone: Other DNA sequences in the same sample also yield this CDR3. The chain combines TRBV28 with TRBJ2-5; no clear D gene. CDR3 length: 14 amino acids. V gave up 3 bases and J gave up 2 bases, with 10 bases separating them. The germline V gene has CDR1 MDHEN and CDR2 SYDVKM. CDR3 sequence reads: CASSLAVPQETQYF. Here the CDR3 DNA reads TGTGCCAGCAGTTTGGCGGTACCTCAAGAGACCCAGTACTTC.

The V and J genes are TRBV9 and TRBJ1-1, with D perhaps matching TRBD1 (6 bases). This CDR3 is built from 15 residues. Germline V gene sequence: CDR1 SGDLS, CDR2 YYNGEE. V dropped 0 bases and J dropped 4 bases, with 13 bases sitting between them. The CDR3: CASSVEGQGSTEAFF. The CDR3 DNA follows: TGTGCCAGCAGCGTAGAAGGCCAGGGGAGCACTGAAGCTTTCTTT.

This clone was seen once. The chain uses TRBV18 and TRBJ1-1; D possibly corresponds to TRBD1 (5 bases). V shed 6 bases and J shed 5 bases, with 16 bases lying between them. The germline V gene encodes CDR1 KGHSH and CDR2 LQKENI. The CDR3 loop spans 14 amino acids. In DNA form, the CDR3 reads TGTGCCAGCTCCCTCGGGAGGGGTCGAACTGAAGCTTTCTTT. This gives the protein CASSLGRGRTEAFF.

The gene calls are TRBV7-3 and TRBJ2-2, with D possibly TRBD1 on 5 matching bases. Germline V gene data show CDR1 as SGHTA and CDR2 as FQGTGA. V shed 1 base and J shed 1 base, with 10 bases lying between them. CDR3 size: 16 residues. CDR3 nucleotides: TGTGCCAGCAGCTTAAGACAGCCTGGGAACACCGGGGAGCTGTTTTTT. It codes for CASSLRQPGNTGELFF. Complete variable domain (other parts from reference TRBV7-3 and TRBJ2-2): GAGVSQTPSNKVTEKGKYVELRCDPISGHTALYWYRQSLGQGPEFLIYFQGTGAADDSGLPNDRFFAVRPEGSVSTLKIQRTERGDSAVYLCASSLRQPGNTGELFFGEGSRLTVL.

The gene calls are TRBV9 and TRBJ2-3; 8 bases align to TRBD1. V shed 1 base, J shed 1 base, and the junction held 5 bases outside the gene matches. The germline V gene encodes CDR1 SGDLS and CDR2 YYNGEE. The CDR3 is made up of 16 amino acids. DNA for the CDR3: TGTGCCAGCAGCGTATCAGGGGGCCGGGGCACAGATACGCAGTATTTT. Encoded protein: CASSVSGGRGTDTQYF.